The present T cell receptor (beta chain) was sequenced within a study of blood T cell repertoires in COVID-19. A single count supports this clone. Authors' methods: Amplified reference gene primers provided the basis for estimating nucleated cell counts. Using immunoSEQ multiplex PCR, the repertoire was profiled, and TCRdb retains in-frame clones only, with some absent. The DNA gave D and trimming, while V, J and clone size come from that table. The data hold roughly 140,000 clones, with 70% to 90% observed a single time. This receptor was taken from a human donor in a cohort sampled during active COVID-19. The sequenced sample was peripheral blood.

CDR3 loop: CSALDYEQFF. CDR3 coding DNA: TGCAGTGCCCTCGACTATGAGCAGTTCTTC. J is TRBJ2-1 and V is TRBV20-1; D remains ambiguous. Between the trimmed V and J ends, which lost 6 bases and 8 bases, there was a span of 8 bases. Germline V gene data show CDR1 as DFQATT and CDR2 as SNEGSKA (reference sequence). The CDR3 totals 10 residues.